This passage covers 17 T cell receptor beta chains from one sample sequenced in a study of blood T cell repertoires in COVID-19. The assay was immunoSEQ multiplex PCR, and TCRdb's table has in-frame clones only and misses some. The sample yields around 78,000 clones, about 89% seen once. Sequenced input: peripheral blood. Receptor source: a woman in her sixties or seventies with acute or convalescent COVID-19.

The rearrangement joins TRBV6-2 or TRBV6-3 to TRBJ1-4, with 8 bases identical to TRBD1. CDR3 length: 14 amino acids. Germline V lookup: CDR1 MNHEY, CDR2 SVGEGT. V lost 5 bases to trimming and J lost 7 bases; unmatched junction nucleotides: 6. In DNA, the CDR3 is TGTGCCAGCAGTCAGAGGACAGGGCGTGAAAAACTGTTTTTT. It translates to CASSQRTGREKLFF.

This clone was observed once. The chain links TRBV4-3 to TRBJ2-5, with D tentatively TRBD2 (6 bases). The germline V and J ends were trimmed by 1 base and 5 bases, with 14 bases remaining between them. Germline V gene data show CDR1 as LGHNA and CDR2 as YSLEER. This CDR3 contains 15 residues. CDR3 protein: CASSQGLEGWETQYF. For the CDR3, the DNA is TGCGCCAGCAGCCAAGGTTTGGAGGGGTGGGAGACCCAGTACTTC.

The DNA of the CDR3 is TGTGCCAGCAGTTACCCCCGGGACAGGGGCTACGAGCAGTACTTC. Translating it yields CASSYPRDRGYEQYF. This rearrangement joins TRBV6-2 or TRBV6-3 to TRBJ2-7; 10 bases fit TRBD1. Germline assignment: CDR1 MNHEY and CDR2 SVGEGT. V was pared by 2 bases and J by 3 bases, with 4 bases of the junction left unmatched. CDR3 size: 15 residues.

The chain uses TRBV11-3 and TRBJ1-1, with a weak D call TRBD1 (6 bases). This CDR3 comprises 14 residues. Trimming took 2 bases from V and 1 from J, leaving 8 bases between them. CDR1 is SGHNT and CDR2 is YENEEA in the germline V gene. The CDR3 DNA sequence: TGTGCCAGCAGCTTAAGGGGGGGGAACACTGAAGCTTTCTTT. It yields the protein CASSLRGGNTEAFF.

The chain couples TRBV3-1 (or the pseudogene TRBV3-2) to TRBJ1-4, with 10 bases that match TRBD1. The germline gives CDR1 LGHDT, CDR2 YNNKEL (reference sequence). The CDR3 sequence is 15 residues long. V gave up 1 base and J gave up 11 bases; unmatched junction bases: 7. Here the CDR3 reads CASSQASTGGIKLFF. The CDR3 region has the DNA TGTGCCAGCAGCCAAGCTTCGACAGGGGGCATCAAACTGTTTTTT.

The CDR3 here is CASSLSGTRTYEQYF. The CDR3 DNA reads TGTGCCAGCAGCTTGTCCGGGACAAGGACCTACGAGCAGTACTTC. The J gene is TRBJ2-7, the V gene TRBV5-5; a weak D match, TRBD1 (6 bases). Trimming left V 1 base short and J 2 bases short, with 13 bases between. The CDR3 consists of 15 residues. Looked up from germline, CDR1 is SGHKS and CDR2 is YYEKEE (reference sequence).

The V gene is TRBV7-8, the J gene TRBJ1-2; D call uncertain. Germline CDR1 reads SGHVS; CDR2 reads FQNEAQ. Trimming shortened V by 5 bases and J by 4 bases, and 11 bases separated the two germline ends. The length of the CDR3 is 13 residues. The CDR3, as DNA: TGTGCCAGCAGCCCGGACTCTGGCTATGGCTACACCTTC. It yields the protein CASSPDSGYGYTF.

The chain employs TRBV6-5 and TRBJ1-1; no firm D call. V gave up 0 bases and J gave up 5 bases, with 13 bases separating them. From germline, CDR1 is MNHEY and CDR2 SVGAGI. This CDR3 spans 15 amino acids. The CDR3 region is CASSYSTYPGTEAFF. The CDR3 bases are TGTGCCAGCAGTTACTCGACTTACCCCGGAACTGAAGCTTTCTTT.

The V call is TRBV5-1, the J call TRBJ1-2, with D perhaps matching TRBD1 (5 bases). Germline CDR1 reads SGHRS; CDR2 reads YFSETQ. The CDR3 has 14 residues. V dropped 6 bases and J dropped 7 bases, with 19 bases sitting between them. DNA of the CDR3: TGCGCCAGCACCCTCGCGGGGACTGATGGTGGCTACACCTTC. It encodes CASTLAGTDGGYTF.

The chain is built from TRBV11-2 and TRBJ2-7; D call uncertain. The germline gives CDR1 SGHAT, CDR2 FQNNGV. This CDR3 is 12 amino acids long. V lost 5 bases, J lost 6 bases, and 11 bases lay in between. The CDR3 region has the DNA TGTGCCAGCAGCCAAAATTCGGGCGAGCAGTACTTC. Translating it yields CASSQNSGEQYF.

This CDR3 is CASKTGTRDTQYF. DNA of the CDR3: TGTGCCAGCAAGACAGGGACGAGAGATACGCAGTATTTT. The gene calls are TRBV27 and TRBJ2-3, with 7 bases that match TRBD1. The CDR3 extends over 13 amino acids. The V gene's germline CDR1 is MNHEY and CDR2 SMNVEV (reference sequence). V was pared by 7 bases and J by 5 bases, with 6 bases of the junction left unmatched.

The chain employs TRBV11-2 and TRBJ2-2; TRBD2 agrees at 7 bases. The CDR3 consists of 16 residues. In germline, CDR1 is SGHAT, CDR2 FQNNGV. V dropped 4 bases and J dropped 6; count of bases not matched to a gene: 11. The DNA for the CDR3 is TGTGCCAGCAGCTCAGACCGGACTAGAGTGTCCGGGGAGCTGTTTTTT. It translates to CASSSDRTRVSGELFF.

The chain combines TRBV10-3 with TRBJ1-1; D gene ambiguous. The CDR3 contains 15 residues. V gave up 6 bases and J gave up 1 base, with 15 bases separating them. CDR1 ENHRY and CDR2 SYGVKD come from the germline V gene. CDR3 sequence: CAIRPSGSGNTEAFF. Written as DNA, the CDR3 is TGTGCCATCAGACCTTCGGGATCGGGGAACACTGAAGCTTTCTTT.

The chain links TRBV5-6 to TRBJ2-7; D is unresolved. CDR1 SGHDT and CDR2 YYEEEE come from the germline V gene. V dropped 0 bases and J dropped 3 bases, with 10 bases sitting between them. CDR3 length equals 14 residues. The CDR3 DNA follows: TGTGCCAGCAGCTTGGTTACCTCAGACTACGAGCAGTACTTC. Its protein product is CASSLVTSDYEQYF. Together with reference TRBV5-6 and TRBJ2-7, the CDR3 gives the full variable domain: DAGVTQSPTHLIKTRGQQVTLRCSPKSGHDTVSWYQQALGQGPQFIFQYYEEEERQRGNFPDRFSGHQFPNYSSELNVNALLLGDSALYLCASSLVTSDYEQYFGPGTRLTVT.

A single count supports this clone. V and J are TRBV3-1 (or the pseudogene TRBV3-2) and TRBJ1-4; possible D gene TRBD1, 6 bases. This CDR3 is built from 14 residues. Per germline, CDR1 LGHDT and CDR2 YNNKEL (reference sequence). The V and J ends lost 1 base and 4 bases respectively, with 7 bases between them. This chain's CDR3 is CASSQGTVNEKLFF. The CDR3 DNA is TGTGCCAGCAGCCAAGGGACAGTTAATGAAAAACTGTTTTTT.

The V gene is TRBV7-2, the J gene TRBJ2-3; TRBD1 agrees at 9 bases. Trimming cost V 6 bases and J 8 bases; bases outside gene matches: 6. The CDR3 consists of 13 residues. Per germline, CDR1 SGHTA and CDR2 FQGNSA. CDR3 sequence: CASRQTGGGTQYF. CDR3 bases: TGTGCCAGCAGACAGACAGGGGGTGGTACGCAGTATTTT.

The chain has TRBV19 and TRBJ2-3; D unresolved. Germline CDR1 is LNHDA and CDR2 is SQIVND (reference sequence). The V end lost 7 bases, the J end lost 0 bases, and 8 bases lay between the germline ends. The CDR3 totals 13 residues. CDR3 amino acids: CASTTISTDTQYF. The DNA for the CDR3 is TGTGCCAGTACTACTATTAGCACAGATACGCAGTATTTT.